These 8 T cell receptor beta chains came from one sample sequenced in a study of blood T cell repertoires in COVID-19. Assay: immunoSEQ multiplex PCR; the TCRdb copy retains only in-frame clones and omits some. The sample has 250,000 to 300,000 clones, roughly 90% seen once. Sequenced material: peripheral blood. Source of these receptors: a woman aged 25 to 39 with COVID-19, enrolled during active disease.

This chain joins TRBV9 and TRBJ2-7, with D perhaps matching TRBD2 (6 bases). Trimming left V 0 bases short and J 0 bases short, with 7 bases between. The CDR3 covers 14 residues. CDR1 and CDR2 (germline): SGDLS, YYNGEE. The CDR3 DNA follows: TGTGCCAGCAGCGTAGGGGGGGACTCCTACGAGCAGTACTTC. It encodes CASSVGGDSYEQYF.

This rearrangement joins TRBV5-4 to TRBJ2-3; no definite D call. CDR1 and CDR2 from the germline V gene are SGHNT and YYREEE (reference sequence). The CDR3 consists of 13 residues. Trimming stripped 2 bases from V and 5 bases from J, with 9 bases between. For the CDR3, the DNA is TGTGCCAGCAGCTTAGGCGGAATAGATACGCAGTATTTT. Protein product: CASSLGGIDTQYF.

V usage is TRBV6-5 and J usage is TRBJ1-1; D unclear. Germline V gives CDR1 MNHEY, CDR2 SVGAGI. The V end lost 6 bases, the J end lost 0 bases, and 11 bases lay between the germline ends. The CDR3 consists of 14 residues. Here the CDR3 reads CASRKNTLNTEAFF. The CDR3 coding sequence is TGTGCCAGCAGGAAAAATACACTGAACACTGAAGCTTTCTTT.

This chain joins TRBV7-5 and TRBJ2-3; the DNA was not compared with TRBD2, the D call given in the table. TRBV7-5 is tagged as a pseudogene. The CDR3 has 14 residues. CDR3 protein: CVRSSRRPPDTQYF. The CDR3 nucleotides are TGTGTCAGAAGTTCGCGTCGTCCCCCCGATACGCAGTATTTT.

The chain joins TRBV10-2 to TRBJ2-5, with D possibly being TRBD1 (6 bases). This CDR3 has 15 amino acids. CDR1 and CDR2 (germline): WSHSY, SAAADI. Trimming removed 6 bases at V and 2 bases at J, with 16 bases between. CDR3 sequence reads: CASSRGFRGQETQYF. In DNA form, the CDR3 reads TGCGCCAGCAGCCGAGGGTTTAGGGGGCAAGAGACCCAGTACTTC.

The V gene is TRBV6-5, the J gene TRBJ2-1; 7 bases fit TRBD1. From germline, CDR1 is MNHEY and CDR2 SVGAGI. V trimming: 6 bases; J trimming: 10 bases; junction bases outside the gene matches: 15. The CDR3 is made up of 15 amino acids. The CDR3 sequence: CASSTDRALSGEQFF. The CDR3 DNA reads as TGTGCCAGCAGCACAGACAGGGCCCTCTCGGGAGAGCAGTTCTTC.

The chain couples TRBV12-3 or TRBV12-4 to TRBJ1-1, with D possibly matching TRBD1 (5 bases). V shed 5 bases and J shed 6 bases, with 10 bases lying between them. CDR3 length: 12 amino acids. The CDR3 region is CASSTGFAEAFF. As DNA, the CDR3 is TGTGCCAGCAGTACAGGTTTTGCTGAAGCTTTCTTT.

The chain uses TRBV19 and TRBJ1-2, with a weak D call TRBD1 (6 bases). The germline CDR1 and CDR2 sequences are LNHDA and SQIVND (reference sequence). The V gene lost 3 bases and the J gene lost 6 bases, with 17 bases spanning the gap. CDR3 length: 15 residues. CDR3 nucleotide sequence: TGTGCCAGTAGTATCCTACCTGTGACAGGAGATGGCTACACCTTC. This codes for CASSILPVTGDGYTF.